The next 14 T cell receptor beta chains were all read from a single sample in a study of cytomegalovirus exposure and HLA in healthy donors. Some clones are missing from TCRdb's copy, which holds only in-frame ones; the method was immunoSEQ multiplex PCR. Here the sample spans tens of thousands of clones, 93% being singletons. Sequencing was carried out using PBMCs. These receptors all come from a woman under 40 in good health and CMV-seronegative.

The chain employs TRBV30 and TRBJ1-5; D is unresolved. The germline gives CDR1 GTSNPN, CDR2 SVGIG (reference sequence). The CDR3 totals 14 residues. Trimming removed 0 bases at V and 0 bases at J, with 6 bases between. CDR3 DNA sequence: TGTGCCTGGAGTGTCAGGTATAGCAATCAGCCCCAGCATTTT. It yields the protein CAWSVRYSNQPQHF.

This chain uses TRBV5-5 with TRBJ2-5, with D tentatively TRBD2 (5 bases). The germline CDR1 and CDR2 sequences are SGHKS and YYEKEE (reference sequence). CDR3 size: 13 residues. Between the trimmed V and J ends, which lost 3 bases and 5 bases, there was a span of 11 bases. The DNA for the CDR3 is TGTGCCAGCAGCTACCGGACGGGGGAGACCCAGTACTTC. Its protein is CASSYRTGETQYF. The full variable domain, its missing parts supplied by reference TRBV5-5 and TRBJ2-5, is DAGVTQSPTHLIKTRGQQVTLRCSPISGHKSVSWYQQVLGQGPQFIFQYYEKEERGRGNFPDRFSARQFPNYSSELNVNALLLGDSALYLCASSYRTGETQYFGPGTRLLVL.

This chain connects TRBV5-1 to TRBJ2-3, with 7 bases matching TRBD2. The V gene's germline CDR1 is SGHRS and CDR2 YFSETQ. V was pared by 6 bases and J by 5 bases, with 12 bases of the junction left unmatched. The CDR3 spans 15 residues. This CDR3 reads CASTQTTPGGDTQYF. The CDR3 DNA sequence: TGCGCCAGCACCCAAACGACACCGGGAGGAGATACGCAGTATTTT.

This rearrangement joins TRBV28 to TRBJ1-1, with 7 bases lining up with TRBD1. V shed 4 bases, J shed 1 base, and the junction held 9 bases outside the gene matches. The germline gives CDR1 MDHEN, CDR2 SYDVKM. This CDR3 contains 16 residues. The DNA for the CDR3 is TGTGCCAGCAGTTCCGCGTCGACAGGGAGGAACACTGAAGCTTTCTTT. It is translated as CASSSASTGRNTEAFF.

V gene TRBV5-1 combines with J gene TRBJ2-1, with 9 bases lining up with TRBD1. CDR3 length: 15 residues. V shed 4 bases, J shed 6 bases, and the junction held 8 bases outside the gene matches. Germline loops: CDR1 SGHRS, CDR2 YFSETQ. The CDR3 protein is CASSRTGVGGNEQFF. The CDR3 DNA is TGCGCCAGCAGCCGGACAGGGGTCGGGGGCAATGAGCAGTTCTTC.

V is TRBV5-1 and J is TRBJ1-4, with D possibly TRBD1 on 6 matching bases. CDR3 length: 16 amino acids. V lost 3 bases to trimming and J lost 5 bases, with 17 bases between them. The germline gives CDR1 SGHRS, CDR2 YFSETQ. This CDR3 is CASSYTGFSSNEKLFF. The CDR3 DNA reads TGCGCCAGCAGCTATACAGGGTTCAGTTCCAATGAAAAACTGTTTTTT.

This clone was seen just once. This sequence joins TRBV7-9 and TRBJ2-3; TRBD2 agrees at 9 bases. The CDR3 has 17 residues. Germline CDR1 reads SEHNR; CDR2 reads FQNEAQ (reference sequence). The ends lost 2 bases at V and 4 bases at J; junction bases unmatched: 10. The CDR3 nucleotides read TGTGCCAGCAGCTTATTGGCGATTAGCGGGAGATCAGATACGCAGTATTTT. Protein product: CASSLLAISGRSDTQYF.

V is TRBV27 and J is TRBJ2-7, with TRBD1 matching 7 bases. Germline CDR1 and CDR2: MNHEY and SMNVEV (reference sequence). The CDR3 contains 14 residues. V trimming: 4 bases; J trimming: 1 base; junction bases outside the gene matches: 4. CDR3 bases: TGTGCCAGCAGTTCGGCCAGGGGGTCCTACGAGCAGTACTTC. Protein product: CASSSARGSYEQYF.

The chain links TRBV7-9 to TRBJ1-3, with 10 bases that match TRBD1. Per germline, CDR1 SEHNR and CDR2 FQNEAQ (reference sequence). The CDR3 totals 19 residues. Trimming removed 4 bases from V and 9 bases from J; junction bases left unmatched: 21. CDR3 in DNA: TGTGCCAGCAGCTCCCGGGGGACAGGGGTACAGGACCAGGAGAGCACCATATATTTT. Its protein product is CASSSRGTGVQDQESTIYF.

V gene TRBV29-1 combines with J gene TRBJ1-2, with D uncertain. CDR3 length: 14 amino acids. V lost 4 bases and J lost 4, with 16 bases in between. Per germline, CDR1 SQVTM and CDR2 ANQGSEA. This chain's CDR3 is CSVGPRGALYGYTF. CDR3 DNA: TGCAGCGTTGGGCCTCGGGGTGCTCTCTATGGCTACACCTTC.

There are a few counts of this clone. This rearrangement joins TRBV5-1 to TRBJ2-7; 9 bases align to TRBD1. The CDR3 is made up of 14 amino acids. Germline assignment: CDR1 SGHRS and CDR2 YFSETQ. After removal of 6 bases from V and 1 base from J, the junction contained 5 bases not matched to a gene. The CDR3 coding sequence is TGCGCCAGCACCCGGGACAGGGTTTCCTACGAGCAGTACTTC. Protein: CASTRDRVSYEQYF.

The chain combines TRBV27 with TRBJ1-1, with 7 bases fitting TRBD1. The CDR3 is 15 residues long. Germline V gene sequence: CDR1 MNHEY, CDR2 SMNVEV (reference sequence). The V and J ends lost 3 bases and 0 bases, in that order; junction bases with no gene match: 4. This CDR3 is CASSFQGQLNTEAFF. CDR3 coding DNA: TGTGCCAGCAGTTTCCAGGGACAGTTGAACACTGAAGCTTTCTTT.

The rearrangement joins TRBV30 to TRBJ1-3, with a weak D call TRBD1 (6 bases). The ends were cut back, 4 bases at V and 3 bases at J, with 7 bases in the middle. Germline assignment: CDR1 GTSNPN and CDR2 SVGIG (reference sequence). The CDR3 has 12 residues. The CDR3, as DNA: TGTGCCTGGACAGGGGTTGGAAACACCATATATTTT. It yields the protein CAWTGVGNTIYF.

This rearrangement joins TRBV5-8 to TRBJ1-5; 8 bases are a match to TRBD1. V lost 4 bases and J lost 4; bases outside the gene matches: 4. This CDR3 comprises 14 residues. From germline, CDR1 is SGHTS and CDR2 YDEGEE. CDR3 coding DNA: TGTGCCAGCAGCAAGCGACAGGGGAATCAGCCCCAGCATTTT. Translated: CASSKRQGNQPQHF.